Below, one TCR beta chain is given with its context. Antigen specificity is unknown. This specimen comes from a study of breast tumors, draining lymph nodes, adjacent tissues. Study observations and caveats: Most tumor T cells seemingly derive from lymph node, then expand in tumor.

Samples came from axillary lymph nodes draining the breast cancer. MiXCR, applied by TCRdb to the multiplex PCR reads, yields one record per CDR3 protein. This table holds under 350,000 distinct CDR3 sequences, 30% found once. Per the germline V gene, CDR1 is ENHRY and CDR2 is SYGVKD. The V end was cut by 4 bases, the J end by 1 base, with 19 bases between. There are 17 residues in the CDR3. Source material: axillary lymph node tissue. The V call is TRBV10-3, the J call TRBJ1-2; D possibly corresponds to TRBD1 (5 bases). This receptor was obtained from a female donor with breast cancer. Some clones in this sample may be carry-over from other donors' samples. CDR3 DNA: TGTGCCATCAGTGCTGTCAGGGAAGAGACCCTTAACTATGGCTACACCTTC. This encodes CAISAVREETLNYGYTF.